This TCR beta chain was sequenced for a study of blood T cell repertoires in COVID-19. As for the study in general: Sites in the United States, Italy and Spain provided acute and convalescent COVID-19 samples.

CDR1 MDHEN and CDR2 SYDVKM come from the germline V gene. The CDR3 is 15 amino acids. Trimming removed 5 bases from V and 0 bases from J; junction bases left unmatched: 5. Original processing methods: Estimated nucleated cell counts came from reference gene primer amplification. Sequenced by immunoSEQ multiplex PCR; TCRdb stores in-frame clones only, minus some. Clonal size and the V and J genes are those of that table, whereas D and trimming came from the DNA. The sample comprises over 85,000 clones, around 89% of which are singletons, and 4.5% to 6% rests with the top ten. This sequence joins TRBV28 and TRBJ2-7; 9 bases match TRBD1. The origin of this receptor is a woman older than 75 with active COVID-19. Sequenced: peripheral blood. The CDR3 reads CASSVTGGDSYEQYF. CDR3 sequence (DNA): TGTGCCAGCAGTGTTACAGGGGGCGACTCCTACGAGCAGTACTTC.